Below, one T cell receptor beta chain is given with its context. A read error is possible here, since a much larger clone lies one base away. Data came from immunoSEQ multiplex PCR; TCRdb stores just in-frame clones and leaves some out. The profile covers approximately 200,000 clones, with roughly 89% appearing a single time and around 2.3% taken by the ten largest. The data stem from a study of blood T cell repertoires in COVID-19. Sequences were obtained from PBMCs or T cells enriched from blood (not recorded which). The clonotype comes from a middle-aged woman with acute COVID-19.

CDR3 in DNA: TGTGCCAGCAGTTCCGCGAACACCGGGGAGCTGTTTTTT. Protein: CASSSANTGELFF. The rearrangement links TRBV27 to TRBJ2-2; D remains unclear. V was trimmed by 4 bases and J by 0 bases, leaving 3 bases between them. The germline gives CDR1 MNHEY, CDR2 SMNVEV (reference sequence). This CDR3 comprises 13 residues.